The 5 T cell receptor beta chains below come from one sample, sequenced in a study of blood T cell repertoires in COVID-19. Sequenced by immunoSEQ multiplex PCR; TCRdb stores in-frame clones only, minus some. The sample lists 160,000 or so clones, around four fifths occurring once. The sample comprised peripheral blood. The receptors originated from a human donor in a cohort sampled during active COVID-19.

The rearrangement links TRBV3-1 (or the pseudogene TRBV3-2) to TRBJ2-3, with D maybe TRBD1 (6 bases). This CDR3 has 13 residues. Germline assignment: CDR1 LGHDT and CDR2 YNNKEL (reference sequence). With 8 bases removed from V and 7 bases from J, the gap between germline ends came to 16 bases. The CDR3 DNA sequence: TGTGCCAGCCAAGAGGGCAGGGGAAATACGCAGTATTTT. Translation gives CASQEGRGNTQYF.

The table lists this clone with a count of one. The rearrangement links TRBV15 to TRBJ2-7; D perhaps matches TRBD2 (5 bases). From germline, CDR1 is LNHNV and CDR2 YYDKDF (reference sequence). This CDR3 is 12 amino acids long. Trimming shortened V by 5 bases and J by 9 bases, and 14 bases separated the two germline ends. The CDR3 here is CATSAAGGRQYF. DNA for the CDR3: TGTGCCACCAGCGCGGCGGGCGGTCGGCAGTACTTC.

This clone was counted a few times. The chain employs TRBV7-7 and TRBJ1-1; TRBD1 might be the D (6 bases). Trimming pared 5 bases from V and 0 bases from J, leaving 16 bases between. The germline CDR1 and CDR2 sequences are SSHAT and FNYEAQ (reference sequence). CDR3 size: 16 residues. The chain's CDR3 is CASSPLGDIMNTEAFF. In DNA form, the CDR3 reads TGTGCCAGCAGCCCCCTAGGGGACATAATGAACACTGAAGCTTTCTTT.

In its sample, this clone was seen once. This rearrangement joins TRBV19 to TRBJ2-7; tentative D call: TRBD1 (5 bases). Germline V gene data show CDR1 as LNHDA and CDR2 as SQIVND (reference sequence). V was pared by 2 bases and J by 3 bases, with 20 bases between. The CDR3 contains 17 residues. For the CDR3, the DNA is TGTGCCAGTAGTATAAGGGGTTTTGGTTACGAGTTCTACGAGCAGTACTTC. Its protein product is CASSIRGFGYEFYEQYF. Full variable domain (missing parts from reference TRBV19 and TRBJ2-7): DGGITQSPKYLFRKEGQNVTLSCEQNLNHDAMYWYRQDPGQGLRLIYYSQIVNDFQKGDIAEGYSVSREKKESFPLTVTSAQKNPTAFYLCASSIRGFGYEFYEQYFGPGTRLTVT.

The rearrangement links TRBV5-5 to TRBJ1-2; tentatively, D is TRBD1 (5 bases). Trimming removed 0 bases at V and 4 bases at J, with 7 bases between. CDR1 is SGHKS and CDR2 is YYEKEE in the germline V gene (reference sequence). The CDR3 sequence is 13 residues long. CDR3 sequence (DNA): TGTGCCAGCAGCTTGGGGACAAGCTATGGCTACACCTTC. This translates into CASSLGTSYGYTF. The full variable domain, in which reference TRBV5-5 and TRBJ1-2 provide the parts outside the CDR3, is DAGVTQSPTHLIKTRGQQVTLRCSPISGHKSVSWYQQVLGQGPQFIFQYYEKEERGRGNFPDRFSARQFPNYSSELNVNALLLGDSALYLCASSLGTSYGYTFGSGTRLTVV.